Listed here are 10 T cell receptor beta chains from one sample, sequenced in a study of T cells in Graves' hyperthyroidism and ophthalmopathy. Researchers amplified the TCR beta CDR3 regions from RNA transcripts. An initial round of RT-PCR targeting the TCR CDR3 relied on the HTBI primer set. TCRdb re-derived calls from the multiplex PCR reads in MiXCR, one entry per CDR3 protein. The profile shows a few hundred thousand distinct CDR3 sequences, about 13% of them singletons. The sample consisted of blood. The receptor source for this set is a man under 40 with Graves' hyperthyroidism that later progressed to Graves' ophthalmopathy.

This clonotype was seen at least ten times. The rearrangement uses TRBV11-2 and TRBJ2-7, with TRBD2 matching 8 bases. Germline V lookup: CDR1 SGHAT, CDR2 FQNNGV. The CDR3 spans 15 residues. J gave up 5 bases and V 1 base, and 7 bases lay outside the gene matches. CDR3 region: CASSLGVAGGHEQYF. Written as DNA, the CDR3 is TGTGCCAGCAGCTTAGGCGTTGCGGGGGGACACGAGCAGTACTTC.

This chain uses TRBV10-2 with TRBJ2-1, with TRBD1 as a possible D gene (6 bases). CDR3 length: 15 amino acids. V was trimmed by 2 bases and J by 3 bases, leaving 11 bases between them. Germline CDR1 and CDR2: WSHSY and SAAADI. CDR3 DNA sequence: TGCGCCAGCAGTGAGAAACAGGGTAACTACAATGAGCAGTTCTTC. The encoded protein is CASSEKQGNYNEQFF.

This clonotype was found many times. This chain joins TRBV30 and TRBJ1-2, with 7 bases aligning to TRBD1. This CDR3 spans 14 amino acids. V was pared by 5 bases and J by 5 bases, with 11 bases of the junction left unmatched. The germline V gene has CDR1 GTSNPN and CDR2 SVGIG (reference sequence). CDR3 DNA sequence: TGTGCCTGGGACCGGGACAGTGACACTTATGGCTACACCTTC. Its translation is CAWDRDSDTYGYTF.

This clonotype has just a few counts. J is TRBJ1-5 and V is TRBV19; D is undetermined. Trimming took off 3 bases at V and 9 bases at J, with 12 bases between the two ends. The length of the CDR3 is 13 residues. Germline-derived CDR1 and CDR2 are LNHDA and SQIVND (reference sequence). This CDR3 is CASSIEGRRPQHF. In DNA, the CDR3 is TGTGCCAGTAGTATCGAGGGCCGTCGGCCCCAGCATTTT.

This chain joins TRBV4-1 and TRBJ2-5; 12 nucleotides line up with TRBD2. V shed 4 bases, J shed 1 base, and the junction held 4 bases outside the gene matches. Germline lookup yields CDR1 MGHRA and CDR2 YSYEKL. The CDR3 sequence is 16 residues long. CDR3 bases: TGCGCCAGCAGCCTTACACTAGCGGGGGGCCAAGAGACCCAGTACTTC. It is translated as CASSLTLAGGQETQYF.

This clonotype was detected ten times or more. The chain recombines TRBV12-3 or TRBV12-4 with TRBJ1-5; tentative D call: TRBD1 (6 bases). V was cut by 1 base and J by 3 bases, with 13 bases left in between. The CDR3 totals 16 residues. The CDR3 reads CASSLGPGQVNQPQHF. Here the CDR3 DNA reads TGTGCCAGCAGTTTAGGCCCGGGACAAGTCAATCAGCCCCAGCATTTT.

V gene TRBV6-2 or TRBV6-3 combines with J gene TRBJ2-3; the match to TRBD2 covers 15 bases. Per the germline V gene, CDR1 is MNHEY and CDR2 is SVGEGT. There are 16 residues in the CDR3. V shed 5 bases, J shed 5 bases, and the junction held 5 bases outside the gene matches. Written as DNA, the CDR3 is TGTGCCAGCAGTCCTAGGGGACTAGCGGGGGGAGATACGCAGTATTTT. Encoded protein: CASSPRGLAGGDTQYF.

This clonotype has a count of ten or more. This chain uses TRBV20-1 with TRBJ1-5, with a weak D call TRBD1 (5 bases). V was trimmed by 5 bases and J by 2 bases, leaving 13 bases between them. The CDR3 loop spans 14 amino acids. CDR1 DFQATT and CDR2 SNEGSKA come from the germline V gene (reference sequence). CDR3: CSAGGGSGNQPQHF. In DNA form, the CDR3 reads TGCAGTGCTGGGGGAGGATCAGGCAATCAGCCCCAGCATTTT.

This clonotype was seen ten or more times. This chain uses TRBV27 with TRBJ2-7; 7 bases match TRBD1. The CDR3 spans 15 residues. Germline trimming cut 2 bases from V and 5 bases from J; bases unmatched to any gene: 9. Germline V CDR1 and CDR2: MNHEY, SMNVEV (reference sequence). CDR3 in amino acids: CASSLRQGDRHEQYF. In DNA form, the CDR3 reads TGTGCCAGCAGTTTAAGGCAGGGGGATAGGCACGAGCAGTACTTC.

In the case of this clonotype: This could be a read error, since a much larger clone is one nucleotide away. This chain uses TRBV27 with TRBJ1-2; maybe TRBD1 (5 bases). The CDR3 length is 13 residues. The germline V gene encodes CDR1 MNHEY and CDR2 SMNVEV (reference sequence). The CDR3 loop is CASSRTPNCGYTF. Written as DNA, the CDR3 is TGTGCCAGCAGTCGGACACCGAACTGTGGCTACACCTTC.